This TCR beta chain was documented in a study of blood T cell repertoires in COVID-19. Study-wide background: Samples of COVID-19 (acute and convalescent) were obtained from the United States, Italy and Spain. Nucleic acid was either cDNA or gDNA, and it came from T cells, B-cell-depleted T cells, or PBMCs.

Germline CDR1 and CDR2: LNHNV and YYDKDF (reference sequence). The CDR3 totals 14 residues. Between the trimmed V and J ends, which lost 0 bases and 3 bases, there was a span of 7 bases. Per the study methods: Counts of nucleated cells, estimated from reference gene primer amplification, were obtained. The data were produced by immunoSEQ multiplex PCR, yet TCRdb's version contains in-frame clones alone and is incomplete. For V, J and clone size, that table is used; D and trimming come from the DNA. The sample lists approximately 330,000 clones; 90% were seen once. V usage is TRBV15 and J usage is TRBJ2-3; D remains unclear. The sequenced sample was peripheral blood. This TCR was recovered from a middle-aged woman with COVID-19, enrolled during active disease. The CDR3 protein is CATSRDPQTDTQYF. Here the CDR3 DNA reads TGTGCCACCAGCAGAGATCCGCAGACAGATACGCAGTATTTT.